This T cell receptor beta chain derives from a study of cytomegalovirus exposure and HLA in healthy donors (dated by TCRdb to the late 2010s). Notes on the research overall: An earlier analysis of some 600 of the donors reported approximately 260 Gb of sequence data and 117 million unique TCR beta sequences obtained from some 200 million T cells. All discovery cohort repertoires had been generated on a single sequencing platform. The study profiled the T cell repertoires of about 720 subjects by immunosequencing and related them to cytomegalovirus serostatus. To predict cytomegalovirus infection status, the study combined high-throughput TCR immunosequencing, statistical association of individual TCRs with disease status, and machine learning. An earlier analysis of about 600 of the donors used high-throughput TCR beta sequencing to judge whether each TCR beta V gene segment behaved as functional or pseudogenic. Among 398 genotyped donors of the cohort, an average of approximately 240,000 unique TCR beta nucleotide sequences were sequenced per donor, roughly a sixth of them non-productive. HLA typing included class I and class II loci at four-digit resolution. A later genetic analysis took genome-wide SNP genotypes for about 65% of the roughly 670 donors and used that subset as a discovery cohort. The study aimed to test whether cataloging public T cell receptors could reveal signatures of past pathogen exposure. An early release covering just under 650 HLA-typed donors comprised about 300 gigabases of sequencing data and 85 million or so unique TCR sequences. Of the roughly 400 genotyped donors, about 80% fell in the genetic ancestry cluster associated with self-reported Caucasian donors. The later analysis used no new phenotypic data to find candidate immune exposures, relying instead on TCR beta sequences and their occurrence across donors. Along with the approximately 650-subject first cohort, a separate validation cohort of over 90 different subjects was used. Four to six DR-DQ haplotypes were handled as single units for association and clustering, since linkage in the cohort was strong. To study patterns of TCR occurrence, a later analysis re-analyzed previously published TCR beta repertoires from 700 or so donors and added high-resolution HLA genotyping. The number of typed donors differed by locus: about 629-640 for A, B, C, DRB1 and DQB1; 500 to 550 for DQA1; some 590 for DPA1; and 400 to 480 for DPB1. Donor age, sex, ethnicity and CMV serostatus were collected together with the repertoire data.

Results the study describes overall, beyond this receptor: The only immune exposure information available for the cohort was CMV serostatus. A cluster of highly shared sequence variants was judged likely to be a technical artifact of the sequencing pipeline. Compared with equally common non-associated chains, HLA-associated TCR beta chains in a later analysis were more clonally expanded and had lower generation probabilities. An earlier analysis of approximately 500 of the donors showed that most TCR beta V segments appeared in productive rearrangements either about 87% or about 30% of the time, which broadly matched IMGT annotations. The classifier was reported to diagnose cytomegalovirus status with high specificity and sensitivity in both the original and validation cohorts. Assigning TCR associations to individual alleles was difficult when HLA alleles, especially DR and DQ, strongly co-occurred. Because the 87-base-pair reads could not distinguish some IMGT-functional V segments, including TRBV6-2 and TRBV6-3, those segments were excluded. Specific HLA alleles were associated with over 15,000 TCR beta sequences at a false discovery rate of 0.05 in a later analysis. A later analysis found that most CMV-associated TCR beta chains appeared HLA-restricted, with HLA associations seemingly driven largely by CMV exposure. Sequencing depth was assumed to be roughly uniform across donors in the presence/absence analyses, though that assumption may not hold. In the study, approximately 160 TCR beta chains were listed as associated with cytomegalovirus. In vitro tests confirmed that a few of the cytomegalovirus-associated TCR beta chains recognize cytomegalovirus antigens. In a later genetic analysis, a missense DCLRE1C variant was associated with V-gene and J-gene trimming of TCR beta chains, and the association was replicated in an independent cohort. Correlated functional status among segregating V segments might be attributable to linkage disequilibrium, but an unknown experimental factor could not be ruled out. A further reported finding was that TCR beta sequences accurately predicted the HLA-A and HLA-B alleles for most subjects in the first cohort. According to a later analysis, parvovirus B19, influenza, CMV and Epstein-Barr virus appeared linked to several top co-occurrence clusters. Because some donors lacked HLA typing at each locus, the association tests relied only on the typed subset. According to a later analysis, TCR association rates differed among HLA loci, with DRB1 alleles showing the most associated TCRs and HLA-C alleles showing the fewest. Some 16 rarely observed V segments, including chromosome 9 orphons, were excluded from the earlier analysis of almost 600 of the donors because counts were too low. The authors suggested that the approach could potentially be generalized to other disease states and immunological phenotypes. Compared with the roughly 670-donor mean, donors in an Asian-associated ancestry cluster had fewer N-insertions in productive TCRs, according to a later genetic analysis. Most TCR sequences were seen in very few donors, while some public TCRs were found in many individuals. The cohort was sequenced for TCR beta chains only, and without alpha or paired-chain data the features that could be detected were limited.

The germline V and J ends show losses of 9 bases and 6 bases respectively, and no gene match explains 8 bases of the junction. The CDR1 and CDR2 encoded by the germline V gene are MNHEY and SVGAGI. Taken from cysteine to phenylalanine, the CDR3 has 13 residues. Only CDR3 DNA is held: 39 bases, read in frame from base 1. The method behind the library was the immunoSEQ multiplex PCR assay. The multiplex PCR relied on a mix of 60 forward primers for TCR Vbeta segments and 13 reverse primers for TCR Jbeta segments. The CDR3 region of rearranged TCR beta genes was amplified from genomic DNA by a multiplex PCR assay. The Illumina HiSeq System was used to sequence the amplified TCR beta libraries as 87-base-pair reads. The authors' pipeline ran thus. A later analysis tallied 75 million to 95 million unique TCR beta chains across the 600 to 700 repertoires, and about 10 million of those chains were shared by two or more donors. Raw reads were error-corrected and collapsed into unique sequences by a nearest-neighbor algorithm in which closely related sequences were merged to remove PCR and sequencing errors. V, D and J gene segments were assigned by aligning CDR3 sequences to IMGT reference sequences. For a sequence to be retained, a match of at least six nucleotides to both a V gene segment and a J gene segment was required. Rearrangements were classified as productive when the CDR3 lacked stop codons and remained in frame with V and J, and all other rearrangements were classified as non-productive. Following IMGT convention, CDR3 was defined as the stretch from the second conserved V-encoded cysteine up to the conserved J-encoded phenylalanine. Sequences without an unambiguous match to a single V gene segment were excluded from the earlier analysis of several hundred of the donors. In an earlier analysis of almost 600 of the donors, a V segment was called functional when productive rearrangements were above 56.7%, and segregating when the standard deviation between donors exceeded 5%. A statistical classification framework was built to diagnose cytomegalovirus status from the catalog of TCR beta chain sequences. In a later analysis, V and J genes were assigned by comparing TCR nucleotide sequences against IMGT/GENE-DB human TR gene sequences. Using the TCRdist pipeline, a later analysis assigned CDR3 sequences along with most-parsimonious VDJ recombination scenarios. In a later analysis, each TCR beta chain was defined by its CDR3 amino acid sequence together with its V-gene family, and reads without a unique V-gene family were excluded. In a later analysis, 450 to 600 highly shared, low-generation-probability nucleotide sequences were removed to address suspected cross-contamination and a sequencing artifact. In a later analysis, a clonal expansion index was calculated for each public chain from normalized within-repertoire ranks of inferred template counts. In a later analysis, generation probabilities were computed with a VDJ recombination model fitted to out-of-frame rearrangements, and the resulting probabilities were checked against IGoR. In a later analysis, hypergeometric tests were used to score TCR-TCR, TCR-HLA and TCR-CMV co-occurrence, with a repertoire-size bias correction applied to TCR pairs. To estimate false discovery rates, a later analysis permuted the HLA or CMV assignments 20 times. A later analysis grouped co-occurring TCRs with DBSCAN, adding TCRdist sequence similarity when clustering within HLA-allele-positive subsets. Repertoires with fewer than 30,000 or more than 120,000 public chains were left out of co-occurrence clustering, as were a handful of repertoires with anomalous nucleotide sharing. Sourced from immuneACCESS, this table was stored by TCRdb with only in-frame sequences that have V and J called. A share of the clones is absent; for the studies checked, an unresolved V gene accounts for under half, and the remainder has no known explanation. That table furnishes V, J and clone size, whereas the DNA furnished D and trimming. Present in this sample are approximately 200,000 clones, roughly 85% of which were seen just once. The ten most abundant clones make up about 2.3% of the sample.

A remark on this clone: The antigen it recognizes is unknown. The input lacks base qualities; no much larger clone sits a single base away.

The cohort was made up of approximately 670 healthy bone marrow donors. Cohort members were all nominally healthy when sampled, although unrecorded immune exposures were likely present. The donor was CMV seronegative and was included in the group of under 450 seronegative cohort members. A peripheral blood sample was collected from each donor, and TCR beta sequencing was performed on peripheral blood mononuclear cells. The Qiagen DNeasy Blood Extraction Kit was used to extract genomic DNA from the blood cell samples. The sequence links TRBV6-5 to TRBJ2-1, with 7 bases matching TRBD2. This TCR was sampled from a woman between 50 and 59 years old in good health and CMV-seronegative. Sequenced sample: PBMCs. The CDR3 region: CASRTAGRNEQFF. The DNA sequence is as follows: TGTGCCAGTAGAACAGCGGGACGCAATGAGCAGTTCTTC.